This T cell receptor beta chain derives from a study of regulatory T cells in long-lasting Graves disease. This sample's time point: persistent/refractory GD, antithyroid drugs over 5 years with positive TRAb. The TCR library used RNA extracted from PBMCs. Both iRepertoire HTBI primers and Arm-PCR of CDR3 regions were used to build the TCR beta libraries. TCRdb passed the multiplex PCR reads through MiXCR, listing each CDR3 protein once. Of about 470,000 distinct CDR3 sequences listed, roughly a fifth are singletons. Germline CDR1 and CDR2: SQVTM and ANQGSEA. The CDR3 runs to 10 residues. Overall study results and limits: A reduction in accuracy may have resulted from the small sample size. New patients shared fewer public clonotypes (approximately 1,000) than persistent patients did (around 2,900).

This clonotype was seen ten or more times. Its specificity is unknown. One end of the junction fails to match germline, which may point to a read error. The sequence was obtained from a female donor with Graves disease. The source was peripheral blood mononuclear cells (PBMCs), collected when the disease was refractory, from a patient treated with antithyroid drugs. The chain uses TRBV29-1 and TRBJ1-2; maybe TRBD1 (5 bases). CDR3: CSVEWGDAPF. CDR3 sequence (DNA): TGCAGCGTTGAATGGGGGGACGCACCCTTC.